Listed below are T cell receptor beta chains from one sample, sequenced in a study of T cell responses to AZD1222 COVID-19 vaccine. The assay was immunoSEQ multiplex PCR, and TCRdb's table has in-frame clones only and misses some. Here the sample spans roughly 170,000 clones, about 90% being singletons. Sequencing used peripheral blood, obtained on day 0 of AZD1222 vaccination. These receptors originate from an adult in good health. The CDR3 runs from the conserved cysteine through the conserved F or W. The order of the fields is D gene, clone size, CDR3 length, V gene, J gene, CDR3 protein, CDR3 DNA. The D gene is left open where the match is weak. The size field is filled for only some rows; it gives once, few, many or a size class.

d_call: .
clone_size: .
cdr3_length: 16
v_call: TRBV29-1
j_call: TRBJ2-2
cdr3_aa: CSVGNFRELGTGELFF
cdr3_nt: TGCAGCGTTGGGAACTTTCGGGAGTTAGGGACCGGGGAGCTGTTTTTT

d_call: .
clone_size: .
cdr3_length: 15
v_call: TRBV1
j_call: TRBJ2-1
cdr3_aa: CTSSQALHSGNEQFF
cdr3_nt: TGCACCAGCAGCCAAGCGTTGCACTCGGGGAATGAGCAGTTCTTC

d_call: .
clone_size: .
cdr3_length: 14
v_call: TRBV4-3
j_call: TRBJ1-4
cdr3_aa: CASSQVGGSEKLFF
cdr3_nt: TGCGCCAGCAGCCAAGTCGGCGGAAGTGAAAAACTGTTTTTT

d_call: TRBD1
clone_size: .
cdr3_length: 15
v_call: TRBV5-1
j_call: TRBJ1-2
cdr3_aa: CASSSTGTGGDGYTF
cdr3_nt: TGCGCCAGCAGCTCCACCGGGACAGGGGGTGATGGCTACACCTTC

d_call: .
clone_size: .
cdr3_length: 17
v_call: TRBV4-3
j_call: TRBJ1-2
cdr3_aa: CASSQDRLADSNYGYTF
cdr3_nt: TGCGCCAGCAGCCAAGACCGCCTTGCAGATTCCAACTATGGCTACACCTTC

d_call: .
clone_size: .
cdr3_length: 13
v_call: TRBV27
j_call: TRBJ1-3
cdr3_aa: CASSFRLGDTIYF
cdr3_nt: TGTGCCAGCAGTTTCAGGTTAGGGGACACCATATATTTT

d_call: .
clone_size: .
cdr3_length: 15
v_call: TRBV6-5
j_call: TRBJ1-3
cdr3_aa: CASSYSRDSGNTIYF
cdr3_nt: TGTGCCAGCAGTTACTCGAGGGACTCTGGAAACACCATATATTTT

d_call: .
clone_size: .
cdr3_length: 16
v_call: TRBV30
j_call: TRBJ2-1
cdr3_aa: CAWSVGFSSSYNEQFF
cdr3_nt: TGTGCCTGGAGTGTAGGCTTTTCCAGCTCCTACAATGAGCAGTTCTTC

d_call: .
clone_size: .
cdr3_length: 14
v_call: TRBV19
j_call: TRBJ1-1
cdr3_aa: CASSMPGMNTEAFF
cdr3_nt: TGTGCCAGTAGTATGCCTGGAATGAACACTGAAGCTTTCTTT

d_call: .
clone_size: .
cdr3_length: 13
v_call: TRBV5-6
j_call: TRBJ2-7
cdr3_aa: CASSAGLSYEQYF
cdr3_nt: TGTGCCAGCAGCGCCGGACTATCCTACGAGCAGTACTTC

d_call: .
clone_size: .
cdr3_length: 13
v_call: TRBV11-2
j_call: TRBJ2-1
cdr3_aa: CASSLVLYNEQFF
cdr3_nt: TGTGCCAGCAGCTTAGTCTTATACAATGAGCAGTTCTTC

d_call: .
clone_size: .
cdr3_length: 12
v_call: TRBV27
j_call: TRBJ2-7
cdr3_aa: CASSFSTGQQYF
cdr3_nt: TGTGCCAGCAGTTTCTCTACCGGCCAGCAGTACTTC

d_call: .
clone_size: .
cdr3_length: 14
v_call: TRBV27
j_call: TRBJ1-3
cdr3_aa: CASSFGGTGNTIYF
cdr3_nt: TGTGCCAGCAGTTTCGGGGGAACTGGAAACACCATATATTTT

d_call: .
clone_size: .
cdr3_length: 14
v_call: TRBV28
j_call: TRBJ1-1
cdr3_aa: CASRPSGGHPEAFF
cdr3_nt: TGTGCCAGCAGACCCTCGGGGGGACACCCTGAAGCTTTCTTT

d_call: .
clone_size: once
cdr3_length: 15
v_call: TRBV5-5
j_call: TRBJ2-3
cdr3_aa: CASSLDGGLIDTQYF
cdr3_nt: TGTGCCAGCAGCTTGGATGGGGGGCTAATAGATACGCAGTATTTT

d_call: .
clone_size: .
cdr3_length: 11
v_call: TRBV10-2
j_call: TRBJ2-7
cdr3_aa: CASRGNYEQYF
cdr3_nt: TGCGCCAGCAGGGGGAACTACGAGCAGTACTTC

d_call: TRBD2
clone_size: .
cdr3_length: 17
v_call: TRBV15
j_call: TRBJ2-3
cdr3_aa: CATSSHAEGRGTDTQYF
cdr3_nt: TGTGCCACCAGCAGCCACGCGGAGGGGAGGGGCACAGATACGCAGTATTTT